Shown below are 29 T cell receptor beta chains from a single sample sequenced in a study of T cells after yellow fever vaccination. Using its own MiXCR run on the 5' RACE reads, TCRdb lists one record per CDR3 protein. This sample has about 580,000 distinct CDR3 sequences, with less than 20% found just once. The sequenced sample was PBMCs, obtained about 5 days after the first yellow fever vaccination. These TCRs come from a man between 18 and 29 years old who received the YFV17D yellow fever vaccine.

The rearrangement links TRBV6-1 to TRBJ2-7; 13 nucleotides agree with TRBD2. Germline loops: CDR1 MNHNS, CDR2 SASEGT. The CDR3 covers 15 residues. Trimming took 6 bases from V and 2 from J; bases not matched to a gene: 4. This chain's CDR3 is CASSRLAGGPYEQYV. In DNA form, the CDR3 reads TGTGCCAGCAGCAGACTAGCGGGGGGACCCTACGAGCAGTACGTC.

This clonotype has just a few counts. V and J are TRBV11-2 and TRBJ2-5; no definite D call. The CDR3 length is 14 residues. Germline-derived CDR1 and CDR2 are SGHAT and FQNNGV. With 7 bases removed from V and 1 base from J, the gap between germline ends came to 13 bases. CDR3 coding DNA: TGTGCCAGCACCACTCGAGGCGGCCAAGAGACCCAGTACTTC. Protein product: CASTTRGGQETQYF.

This clonotype showed up just a few times. This chain joins TRBV10-3 and TRBJ2-1; unclear D gene. V was clipped by 0 bases and J by 9 bases, with 18 bases between them. The germline CDR1 and CDR2 sequences are ENHRY and SYGVKD. The CDR3 is 16 amino acids. CDR3 loop: CAISESGQSHLGEQFF. For the CDR3, the DNA is TGTGCCATCAGTGAGTCAGGGCAATCCCATTTGGGTGAGCAGTTCTTC.

This clonotype was picked up one time. V gene TRBV20-1 combines with J gene TRBJ2-3, with 7 bases aligning to TRBD1. Trimming at V came to 0 bases and at J to 3 bases, leaving 9 bases not matched to a gene. This CDR3 contains 16 residues. Germline CDR1 is DFQATT and CDR2 is SNEGSKA (reference sequence). CDR3 sequence (DNA): TGCAGTGCTAGAGAGGGGACAGCCTTTAATACAGATACGCAGTATTTT. Translated, it gives CSAREGTAFNTDTQYF.

The gene calls are TRBV11-1 and TRBJ1-1; 9 nucleotides line up with TRBD1. The trim removed 6 bases at V and 4 bases at J, leaving 12 bases unmatched. Germline lookup yields CDR1 SGHAT and CDR2 FQDESV (reference sequence). This CDR3 spans 16 amino acids. CDR3: CASRTTRLTGGTEAFF. CDR3 coding DNA: TGTGCCAGCAGAACAACCCGCCTGACAGGGGGCACTGAAGCTTTCTTT.

This clonotype appeared many times. The V call is TRBV7-2, the J call TRBJ2-3; D possibly corresponds to TRBD2 (5 bases). Trimming took 6 bases from V and 5 from J, leaving 9 bases between them. The CDR3 is made up of 12 amino acids. Germline V gene lookup returns CDR1 SGHTA and CDR2 FQGNSA. The CDR3 here is CASRRAVDTQYF. The CDR3 DNA reads TGTGCCAGCAGACGAGCGGTAGATACGCAGTATTTT. Supplemented by reference TRBV7-2 and TRBJ2-3, the full variable domain reads GAGVSQSPSNKVTEKGKDVELRCDPISGHTALYWYRQSLGQGLEFLIYFQGNSAPDKSGLPSDRFSAERTGGSVSTLTIQRTQQEDSAVYLCASRRAVDTQYFGPGTRLTVL.

The chain links TRBV5-1 to TRBJ2-4; TRBD1 is a possible D gene (5 bases). Trimming removed 3 bases from V and 0 bases from J, with 13 bases in between. Per germline, CDR1 SGHRS and CDR2 YFSETQ. CDR3 size: 16 residues. The CDR3 DNA follows: TGCGCCAGCAGCTACGACAGATATCAAGCCAAAAACATTCAGTACTTC. Its translation: CASSYDRYQAKNIQYF. The full variable domain, with the rest looked up from reference TRBV5-1 and TRBJ2-4, is KAGVTQTPRYLIKTRGQQVTLSCSPISGHRSVSWYQQTPGQGLQFLFEYFSETQRNKGNFPGRFSGRQFSNSRSEMNVSTLELGDSALYLCASSYDRYQAKNIQYFGAGTRLSVL.

The genes are TRBV20-1 and TRBJ2-7; 9 nucleotides align to TRBD2. Germline CDR1 is DFQATT and CDR2 is SNEGSKA (reference sequence). The V segment lost 3 bases and the J segment 3 bases; nucleotides outside the gene matches: 6. The CDR3 sequence is 14 residues long. CDR3 protein: CSARASGGYYEQYV. The CDR3 DNA sequence: TGCAGTGCTAGGGCGAGCGGGGGGTACTACGAGCAGTACGTC.

A few counts support this clonotype. The chain carries TRBV6-2 or TRBV6-3 and TRBJ2-7, with a tentative D call TRBD2 (6 bases). The germline V and J ends were trimmed by 7 bases and 0 bases, with 19 bases remaining between them. CDR1 is MNHEY, CDR2 SVGEGT, per germline. The CDR3 spans 16 residues. The DNA for the CDR3 is TGTGCCAGCAAAGGAGGGTCCCGACGGAGCTCCTACGAGCAGTACTTC. Its protein is CASKGGSRRSSYEQYF.

This clonotype was recorded many times. This chain joins TRBV20-1 and TRBJ2-3, with 9 bases aligning to TRBD1. The germline V gene encodes CDR1 DFQATT and CDR2 SNEGSKA (reference sequence). CDR3 size: 16 residues. Trimming at V came to 4 bases and at J to 2 bases, leaving 10 bases not matched to a gene. CDR3 region: CSAMSSGQGLTDTQYF. The CDR3 DNA reads TGCAGTGCTATGAGCTCGGGACAGGGACTCACAGATACGCAGTATTTT.

This clonotype turned up a few times. The chain is built from TRBV15 and TRBJ1-6, with TRBD1 matching over 9 bases. The length of the CDR3 is 15 residues. Trimming took 3 bases from V and 8 from J; bases not matched to a gene: 5. In germline, CDR1 is LNHNV, CDR2 YYDKDF (reference sequence). Here the CDR3 reads CATSSAGQGYSPLHF. The CDR3 bases are TGTGCCACCAGCAGCGCGGGACAGGGTTATTCACCCCTCCACTTT.

This chain joins TRBV29-1 and TRBJ2-6; D possibly corresponds to TRBD2 (5 bases). Germline CDR1 and CDR2: SQVTM and ANQGSEA. Trimming took off 1 base at V and 4 bases at J, with 8 bases between the two ends. The CDR3 consists of 14 residues. The CDR3 spells CSVEGASGANVLTF. The CDR3 coding sequence is TGCAGCGTTGAAGGAGCTAGCGGGGCCAACGTCCTGACTTTC.

This clonotype has just a few counts. The chain has TRBV25-1 and TRBJ1-5; 9 nucleotides match TRBD1. The CDR3 has 16 residues. The V gene end was trimmed by 4 bases and the J gene end by 1 base; junction bases not matched to a gene: 5. The germline V gene has CDR1 MGHDK and CDR2 SYGVNS. The CDR3, as DNA: TGTGCCAGCAGTGCCACAGGGGGCGGCAGCAATCAGCCCCAGCATTTT. Amino acids: CASSATGGGSNQPQHF.

This chain uses TRBV20-1 with TRBJ1-2, with 8 bases lining up with TRBD1. The CDR3 sequence is 13 residues long. Trimming at V came to 7 bases and at J to 2 bases, leaving 6 bases not matched to a gene. Germline V gene data show CDR1 as DFQATT and CDR2 as SNEGSKA (reference sequence). The CDR3 DNA reads as TGCAGTGTTAACGACAGGGGCAACTATGGCTACACCTTC. Translating gives CSVNDRGNYGYTF.

Many counts were recorded for this clonotype. This chain links TRBV7-6 with TRBJ2-3; D is unresolved. Germline V CDR1 and CDR2: SGHVS, FNYEAQ. Trimming removed 1 base from V and 4 bases from J, with 3 bases in between. The CDR3 loop spans 12 amino acids. CDR3 DNA: TGTGCCAGCAGCTTAGACTCAGATACGCAGTATTTT. Amino acid sequence: CASSLDSDTQYF.

This clonotype was seen more than once but under ten times. This rearrangement joins TRBV7-4 to TRBJ1-6; a weak D match, TRBD1 (5 bases). Germline CDR1 is SGHVT and CDR2 is SQSDAQ. This CDR3 contains 18 residues. V was shortened by 0 bases and J by 0 bases, with 12 bases between the two germline ends. CDR3 DNA: TGTGCCAGCAGCTTAGCGCCCACGGGACGCTCCTATAATTCACCCCTCCACTTT. It encodes CASSLAPTGRSYNSPLHF.

The sample holds a few counts of this clonotype. J is TRBJ1-6 and V is TRBV7-8, with D maybe TRBD1 (5 bases). This CDR3 is 16 amino acids long. V was cut by 5 bases and J by 1 base, with 12 bases left in between. Germline V gives CDR1 SGHVS, CDR2 FQNEAQ. In DNA form, the CDR3 reads TGTGCCAGCAGCGGGGGTTTGGGGTCCTATAATTCACCCCTCCACTTT. This encodes CASSGGLGSYNSPLHF.

This clonotype was seen a few times. CDR3 nucleotide sequence: TGTGCCAGCAGTATTAGCGGGCGTAGCACAGATACGCAGTATTTT. Its translation is CASSISGRSTDTQYF. This rearrangement joins TRBV6-1 to TRBJ2-3; 7 nucleotides match TRBD2. The trim removed 5 bases at V and 0 bases at J, leaving 5 bases unmatched. The CDR3 covers 15 residues. Germline assignment: CDR1 MNHNS and CDR2 SASEGT.

With respect to this clonotype: A much larger clone differs from this one at a single base, so this may be a read error. J is TRBJ2-7 and V is TRBV5-1; perhaps TRBD1 as D (6 bases). Looked up from germline, CDR1 is SGHRS and CDR2 is YFSETQ. V lost 4 bases and J 1 base, leaving 12 bases between the germline ends. The CDR3 totals 14 residues. CDR3 in amino acids: CASSLDRFSYEQYV. Here the CDR3 DNA reads TGCGCCAGCAGCCTCGACAGGTTTTCCTACGAGCAGTACGTC.

The sample holds a few counts of this clonotype. The chain employs TRBV7-2 and TRBJ2-1, with D unclear. Germline CDR1 and CDR2: SGHTA and FQGNSA. The CDR3 loop spans 12 amino acids. V lost 1 base, J lost 10 bases, and 8 bases lay in between. DNA of the CDR3: TGTGCCAGCAGCTTAGAGGCCGGGGAGCAGTTCTTC. It is translated as CASSLEAGEQFF.

This clonotype showed up just a few times. The chain couples TRBV5-1 to TRBJ1-1; weak D call: TRBD1 (6 bases). Germline V lookup: CDR1 SGHRS, CDR2 YFSETQ. The CDR3 is 14 amino acids. V was cut by 4 bases and J by 2 bases, with 12 bases left in between. CDR3 nucleotide sequence: TGCGCCAGCAGCCAGCTACAGGGTAACACTGAAGCTTTCTTT. Translating gives CASSQLQGNTEAFF.

V is TRBV7-9 and J is TRBJ1-1, with D unclear. V lost 3 bases and J 1 base, leaving 12 bases between the germline ends. CDR1 is SEHNR, CDR2 FQNEAQ, per germline (reference sequence). This CDR3 contains 15 residues. The CDR3 reads CASSFMGRANTEAFF. CDR3 nucleotide sequence: TGTGCCAGCAGCTTTATGGGAAGGGCGAACACTGAAGCTTTCTTT. Drawing the rest from reference TRBV7-9 and TRBJ1-1, the complete variable domain is DTGVSQNPRHKITKRGQNVTFRCDPISEHNRLYWYRQTLGQGPEFLTYFQNEAQLEKSRLLSDRFSAERPKGSFSTLEIQRTEQGDSAMYLCASSFMGRANTEAFFGQGTRLTVV.

This clonotype showed up just a few times. V usage is TRBV5-1 and J usage is TRBJ2-3; no reliable D call. Germline V gene sequence: CDR1 SGHRS, CDR2 YFSETQ. V lost 5 bases and J lost 3, with 10 bases in between. There are 13 residues in the CDR3. CDR3: CASRNHLTDTQYF. CDR3 sequence (DNA): TGCGCCAGCAGAAACCATTTAACAGATACGCAGTATTTT.

This clonotype was seen more than once but under ten times. The gene calls are TRBV12-3 or TRBV12-4 and TRBJ2-7; 7 nucleotides line up with TRBD1. CDR3 length: 14 amino acids. V lost 5 bases and J lost 3; bases outside the gene matches: 7. The CDR3 nucleotides are TGTGCCAGCAGTATAATCCGGGACAGCTACGAGCAGTACTTC. It codes for CASSIIRDSYEQYF.

This clonotype has just a few counts. This chain joins TRBV12-3 or TRBV12-4 and TRBJ2-6; D unclear. CDR3 length: 13 amino acids. V lost 6 bases to trimming and J lost 4 bases, with 7 bases between them. In DNA form, the CDR3 reads TGTGCCAGCAGGCGAGGCGGGGCCAACGTCCTGACTTTC. The encoded protein is CASRRGGANVLTF.

V and J are TRBV20-1 and TRBJ1-4; no reliable D call. Looked up from germline, CDR1 is DFQATT and CDR2 is SNEGSKA (reference sequence). V gave up 6 bases and J gave up 1 base, with 15 bases separating them. The CDR3 consists of 15 residues. The CDR3 protein is CSAKTLTLTNEKLFF. DNA for the CDR3: TGCAGTGCGAAGACACTTACCTTAACTAATGAAAAACTGTTTTTT.

In its sample, this clonotype was seen a few times. The chain is built from TRBV28 and TRBJ2-4, with 7 nucleotides matching TRBD1. The V gene's germline CDR1 is MDHEN and CDR2 SYDVKM. This CDR3 comprises 13 residues. V was clipped by 5 bases and J by 6 bases; unmatched bases: 4. Written as DNA, the CDR3 is TGTGCCAGCAGTAACAGGGGTGCAAACATTCAGTACTTC. Protein sequence: CASSNRGANIQYF.

The chain is built from TRBV5-1 and TRBJ2-3; D ambiguous. V lost 0 bases and J 2 bases, leaving 16 bases between the germline ends. The V gene's germline CDR1 is SGHRS and CDR2 YFSETQ. The CDR3 is 17 amino acids. The CDR3 spells CASSLVAGSQHTDTQYF. In DNA form, the CDR3 reads TGCGCCAGCAGCTTGGTGGCAGGTTCGCAGCACACAGATACGCAGTATTTT.

V and J are TRBV7-8 and TRBJ1-2, with D possibly TRBD1 on 6 matching bases. This CDR3 contains 17 residues. The V end lost 1 base, the J end lost 2 bases, and 17 bases lay between the germline ends. Germline loops: CDR1 SGHVS, CDR2 FQNEAQ. The CDR3 loop reads CASSLEVRDIGNYGYTF. CDR3 DNA: TGTGCCAGCAGCTTAGAGGTTAGGGACATAGGGAACTATGGCTACACCTTC.